Here is one T cell receptor beta chain with its context. Only in-frame clones appear in the TCRdb table, and some are missing; sequencing was by immunoSEQ multiplex PCR. The repertoire has 200,000 to 300,000 clones, 75% to 95% of them found once; the top ten carry 2.5% to 3%. The germline CDR1 and CDR2 sequences are MGHRA and YSYEKL. The ends were cut back, 4 bases at V and 6 bases at J, with 15 bases in the middle. This CDR3 has 14 amino acids. The data originate from a study of blood T cell repertoires in COVID-19. This rearrangement joins TRBV4-1 to TRBJ1-2, with D possibly being TRBD1 (6 bases). Specimen: peripheral blood. The clonotype was recovered from a person aged 18 to 35 with COVID-19, enrolled during active disease. CDR3 amino acids: CASSRLGGDDGYTF. CDR3 DNA sequence: TGCGCCAGCAGCCGCCTAGGGGGGGATGATGGCTACACCTTC.